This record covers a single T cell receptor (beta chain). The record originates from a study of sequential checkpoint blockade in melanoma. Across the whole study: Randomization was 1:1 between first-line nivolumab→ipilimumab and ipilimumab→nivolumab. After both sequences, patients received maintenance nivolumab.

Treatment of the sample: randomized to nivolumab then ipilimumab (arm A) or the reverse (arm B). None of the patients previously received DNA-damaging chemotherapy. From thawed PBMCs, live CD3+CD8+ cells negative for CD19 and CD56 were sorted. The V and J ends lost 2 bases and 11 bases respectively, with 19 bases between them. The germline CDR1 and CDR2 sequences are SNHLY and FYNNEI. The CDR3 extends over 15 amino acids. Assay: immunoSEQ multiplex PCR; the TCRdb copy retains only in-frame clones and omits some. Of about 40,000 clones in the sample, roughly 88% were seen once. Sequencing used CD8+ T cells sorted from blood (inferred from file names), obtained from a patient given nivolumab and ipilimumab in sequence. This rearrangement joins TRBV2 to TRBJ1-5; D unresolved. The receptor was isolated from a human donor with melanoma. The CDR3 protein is CASSESVAAPRAQHF. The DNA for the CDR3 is TGTGCCAGCAGTGAAAGCGTGGCCGCGCCCCGGGCCCAGCATTTT.